This T cell receptor (beta chain) was identified in a study of identical twins. This clonotype was observed a handful of times. Its matching antigen is unknown. Every donor was a healthy Caucasian. This CDR3 region has 15 residues. Germline V gene lookup returns CDR1 MGHRA and CDR2 YSYEKL. V was clipped by 3 bases and J by 6 bases; unmatched bases: 6. Study-wide results and limits: Zero-insertion analyses might be partly confounded by invariant T cells like MAIT and iNKT.

Through template switching, a universal primer site was introduced, and the cDNA contained unique molecular identifiers. TCRdb called the 5' RACE reads again in MiXCR, with one record for every CDR3 protein. The sample yields about 890,000 distinct CDR3 sequences, 12% seen once. These data also featured in a second study, about yellow fever vaccine responses in identical twins.

The chain combines TRBV4-1 with TRBJ2-2; 8 nucleotides match TRBD2. Sequenced material: PBMCs. This clonotype originated in a woman in her late teens or twenties in good health. The CDR3 loop reads CASSQAGLAPGELFF. For the CDR3, the DNA is TGCGCCAGCAGCCAGGCCGGACTAGCCCCCGGGGAGCTGTTTTTT.